The next 10 T cell receptor beta chains were all read from a single sample in a study of circulating and synovial CD4+ cells in juvenile arthritis. The assay was immunoSEQ multiplex PCR, and TCRdb's table has in-frame clones only and misses some. The sample has some 33,000 clones; about 94% are singletons. Sequencing used CD4+ T cells from blood. Receptor source: a human donor with juvenile idiopathic arthritis.

The chain uses TRBV5-8 and TRBJ1-1, with 10 bases matching TRBD1. Germline lookup yields CDR1 SGHTS and CDR2 YDEGEE. The CDR3 has 14 residues. V lost 1 base, J lost 4 bases, and 1 base stayed unmatched. CDR3 protein: CASSLRTGGTEAFF. CDR3 DNA sequence: TGTGCCAGCAGCTTGCGGACAGGGGGCACTGAAGCTTTCTTT.

The V call is TRBV19, the J call TRBJ2-5; 10 nucleotides match TRBD1. Germline CDR1 and CDR2: LNHDA and SQIVND (reference sequence). CDR3 size: 14 residues. V dropped 6 bases and J dropped 5; count of bases not matched to a gene: 6. CDR3 in amino acids: CASRLTGGMETQYF. DNA for the CDR3: TGTGCCAGTAGGCTGACAGGGGGCATGGAGACCCAGTACTTC.

The rearrangement links TRBV7-3 to TRBJ2-7, with 11 bases that match TRBD2. Germline values: CDR1 SGHTA, CDR2 FQGTGA. The J segment lost 5 bases and the V segment lost 4 bases, leaving 10 bases of the junction unmatched. The CDR3 has 16 amino acids. As DNA, the CDR3 is TGTGCCAGCAGCTCATCTACTAGCGGGGGATTGGACGAGCAGTACTTC. This translates into CASSSSTSGGLDEQYF.

This chain connects TRBV7-9 to TRBJ2-3; TRBD2 matches 9 bases. CDR1 and CDR2 (germline): SEHNR, FQNEAQ (reference sequence). Losses at the gene ends were 9 bases for V and 3 bases for J; bases not matched to a gene: 4. This CDR3 region has 13 residues. CDR3 loop: CARAGGRTDTQYF. CDR3 in DNA: TGTGCCAGGGCGGGGGGGAGGACAGATACGCAGTATTTT.

In regard to this clone: A read error may produce the germline difference seen at one junction end. The identical CDR3 is also encoded by other nucleotide sequences in the sample. The chain employs TRBV5-4 and TRBJ1-6, with 7 bases matching TRBD1. Germline assignment: CDR1 SGHNT and CDR2 YYREEE (reference sequence). CDR3 size: 15 residues. The CDR3 DNA reads TGTGCCAGCAGCTGGGGACAGATCAATAATTCCCCCCTCCACTTT. The encoded protein is CASSWGQINNSPLHF.

The chain couples TRBV19 to TRBJ2-5; 7 bases align to TRBD1. The CDR3 totals 14 residues. V was pared by 4 bases and J by 1 base, with 3 bases of the junction left unmatched. Germline V CDR1 and CDR2: LNHDA, SQIVND (reference sequence). The CDR3 spells CASSTTGTQETQYF. The CDR3 DNA follows: TGTGCCAGTAGTACGACAGGGACCCAAGAGACCCAGTACTTC.

In its sample, this clone was seen a few times. V usage is TRBV6-6 and J usage is TRBJ1-4, with D unclear. V was clipped by 5 bases and J by 8 bases, with 12 bases between them. This CDR3 is built from 13 residues. Germline-derived CDR1 and CDR2 are MNHNY and SVGAGI (reference sequence). The CDR3 DNA reads as TGTGCCAGCAGTAGCGCGGGCGGAGAAAAACTGTTTTTT. Its translation: CASSSAGGEKLFF.

The chain uses TRBV9 and TRBJ2-3; 9 nucleotides match TRBD2. V was pared by 3 bases and J by 4 bases, with 15 bases of the junction left unmatched. Germline CDR1 is SGDLS and CDR2 is YYNGEE. There are 18 residues in the CDR3. CDR3 sequence: CASSASGAGGHRADTQYF. In DNA form, the CDR3 reads TGTGCCAGCAGCGCCAGCGGAGCGGGGGGCCACAGGGCAGATACGCAGTATTTT.

The rearrangement links TRBV7-8 to TRBJ1-1; perhaps TRBD1 as D (5 bases). Germline CDR1 SGHVS, CDR2 FQNEAQ. The germline V and J ends were trimmed by 4 bases and 0 bases, with 12 bases remaining between them. CDR3 length equals 15 residues. The CDR3 sequence: CASSSLSGLNTEAFF. The CDR3, as DNA: TGTGCCAGCAGCTCCTTGTCAGGGTTGAACACTGAAGCTTTCTTT.

In DNA, the CDR3 is TGTGCCAGCAGTGAAGGGACAGGCTTCTATGGCTACACCTTC. Its protein product is CASSEGTGFYGYTF. The V call is TRBV2, the J call TRBJ1-2, with 7 positions matching TRBD1. This CDR3 comprises 14 residues. With V trimmed by 1 base and J by 4 bases, 3 bases remained unmatched. Germline V gives CDR1 SNHLY, CDR2 FYNNEI.